The 32 T cell receptor beta chains below all came from one sample that was sequenced in a study of T cell repertoires in cytomegalovirus infection. The antigens these receptors bind are not known. TCRdb called the reads again in MiXCR, with one record for every CDR3 protein. The data show approximately 1,000,000 distinct CDR3 sequences, less than 35% seen once. The material was cultured CD8+ T cells from PBMCs, obtained from culture after CMV antigen stimulation. These receptors came from a human donor in good health (CMV status not recorded). Some clones in this sample may be carry-over from other donors' samples.

V gene TRBV4-3 combines with J gene TRBJ1-2; D remains unclear. Trimming stripped 0 bases from V and 6 bases from J, with 14 bases between. Germline V lookup: CDR1 LGHNA, CDR2 YSLEER. This CDR3 has 15 amino acids. CDR3 residues: CASSQEWRVGDGYTF. In DNA, the CDR3 is TGCGCCAGCAGCCAAGAATGGCGGGTTGGGGATGGCTACACCTTC.

This clonotype came up a few times. This chain joins TRBV9 and TRBJ2-3; D gene unclear. The CDR3 extends over 12 amino acids. The germline V gene encodes CDR1 SGDLS and CDR2 YYNGEE. V lost 4 bases and J lost 5, with 8 bases in between. The chain's CDR3 is CASSPRIDTQYF. The CDR3 DNA follows: TGTGCCAGCAGCCCGCGGATAGATACGCAGTATTTT.

The sample holds many counts of this clonotype. This rearrangement joins TRBV7-2 to TRBJ2-2; 8 bases align to TRBD2. This CDR3 spans 14 amino acids. Looked up from germline, CDR1 is SGHTA and CDR2 is FQGNSA. V lost 5 bases, J lost 5 bases, and 4 bases stayed unmatched. The CDR3 region has the DNA TGTGCCAGCAGCCGCGGGGGGAGGACCGGGGAGCTGTTTTTT. Translating gives CASSRGGRTGELFF.

The rearrangement uses TRBV13 and TRBJ2-7; D gene unclear. Deletions cut 5 bases from V and 1 base from J, with 9 bases between. The CDR3 runs 13 residues. CDR1 is PRHDT, CDR2 FYEKMQ, per germline (reference sequence). The CDR3 nucleotides read TGTGCCAGCAGCGACCTGGGGTCCTACGAGCAGTACTTC. It encodes CASSDLGSYEQYF.

This clonotype appeared a few times. V is TRBV5-4 and J is TRBJ2-1; D is ambiguous. V gave up 2 bases and J gave up 2 bases, with 8 bases separating them. Germline values: CDR1 SGHNT, CDR2 YYREEE (reference sequence). The CDR3 totals 14 residues. The CDR3 here is CASSLSATYNEQFF. The CDR3 DNA reads TGTGCCAGCAGCTTATCAGCGACCTACAATGAGCAGTTCTTC.

This clonotype has a count of ten or more. J is TRBJ2-3 and V is TRBV7-2, with 11 bases that match TRBD2. CDR3 size: 19 residues. V lost 1 base, J lost 1 base, and 10 bases stayed unmatched. Germline CDR1 SGHTA, CDR2 FQGNSA. The CDR3 DNA sequence: TGTGCCAGCAGCTTAGGCCTAGCGGGGGGTTTGTGGGGCACAGATACGCAGTATTTT. Translating gives CASSLGLAGGLWGTDTQYF.

This clonotype was observed a handful of times. The chain carries TRBV19 and TRBJ2-1; TRBD2 aligns across 10 bases. V gave up 1 base and J gave up 4 bases; unmatched junction bases: 10. The CDR3 sequence is 18 residues long. Germline V CDR1 and CDR2: LNHDA, SQIVND (reference sequence). CDR3 loop: CASSIGDVVAGGYNEQFF. The CDR3 region has the DNA TGTGCCAGTAGTATAGGGGACGTCGTAGCGGGGGGATACAATGAGCAGTTCTTC.

This clonotype was found a few times. The chain carries TRBV7-2 and TRBJ2-2, with D perhaps matching TRBD1 or TRBD2 (5 bases each). The CDR3 is 15 residues long. V lost 5 bases and J lost 5, with 15 bases in between. Germline loops: CDR1 SGHTA, CDR2 FQGNSA. The CDR3 protein is CASSQGPRATGELFF. The CDR3 DNA follows: TGTGCCAGCAGCCAGGGACCGAGGGCAACCGGGGAGCTGTTTTTT.

This clonotype was counted a few times. The chain recombines TRBV12-3 or TRBV12-4 with TRBJ1-1, with 9 bases matching TRBD1. The CDR3 covers 15 residues. V lost 3 bases to trimming and J lost 1 base; unmatched junction nucleotides: 3. The CDR3 coding sequence is TGTGCCAGCAGTTTCCTGGACAGGGGGAACACTGAAGCTTTCTTT. It translates to CASSFLDRGNTEAFF.

This clonotype was seen a handful of times. This sequence joins TRBV10-3 and TRBJ1-2; D is unclear. This CDR3 region has 11 residues. Per the germline V gene, CDR1 is ENHRY and CDR2 is SYGVKD. V lost 7 bases and J lost 4, with 7 bases in between. This CDR3 is CAIIGSYGYTF. CDR3 coding DNA: TGTGCCATCATAGGGAGCTATGGCTACACCTTC.

This clonotype turned up a few times. This chain uses TRBV6-1 with TRBJ2-7, with D possibly being TRBD1 (6 bases). V shed 3 bases and J shed 5 bases, with 11 bases lying between them. This CDR3 is 13 amino acids long. Germline V gene sequence: CDR1 MNHNS, CDR2 SASEGT. The CDR3 DNA reads as TGTGCCAGCAGTGATACAGGGAGCAACGAGCAGTACTTC. Its translation: CASSDTGSNEQYF.

This clonotype was observed a handful of times. This chain connects TRBV6-6 to TRBJ2-4, with TRBD1 identical over 9 bases. This CDR3 spans 12 amino acids. CDR1 and CDR2 from the germline V gene are MNHNY and SVGAGI (reference sequence). Here the CDR3 reads CGTGVAKNIQYF. In DNA form, the CDR3 reads TGTGGGACAGGGGTCGCCAAAAACATTCAGTACTTC.

The J gene is TRBJ1-1, the V gene TRBV27, with 9 bases lining up with TRBD1. The CDR3 spans 13 residues. The V gene end was trimmed by 7 bases and the J gene end by 3 bases; junction bases not matched to a gene: 3. CDR1 and CDR2 (germline): MNHEY, SMNVEV (reference sequence). For the CDR3, the DNA is TGTGCCAGCAATAGACAGGGGGACACTGAAGCTTTCTTT. It is translated as CASNRQGDTEAFF.

This clonotype was seen only a few times. V gene TRBV19 combines with J gene TRBJ2-2, with 8 bases aligning to TRBD1. CDR3 length: 15 amino acids. Trimming cost V 3 bases and J 1 base; bases outside gene matches: 1. Per the germline V gene, CDR1 is LNHDA and CDR2 is SQIVND (reference sequence). The chain's CDR3 is CASSITGGNTGELFF. The CDR3 DNA reads as TGTGCCAGTAGTATCACAGGGGGGAACACCGGGGAGCTGTTTTTT.

This clonotype was detected ten times or more. The V and J genes are TRBV7-9 and TRBJ2-7; unclear D gene. V gave up 1 base and J gave up 0 bases, with 1 base separating them. CDR1 and CDR2 from the germline V gene are SEHNR and FQNEAQ (reference sequence). This CDR3 comprises 12 residues. This CDR3 reads CASSLGSYEQYF. In nucleotides, the CDR3 is TGTGCCAGCAGCTTAGGCTCCTACGAGCAGTACTTC.

The rearrangement links TRBV4-3 to TRBJ2-5; 11 bases agree with TRBD2. The CDR3 has 16 residues. Trimming at V came to 3 bases and at J to 5 bases, leaving 8 bases not matched to a gene. CDR1 and CDR2 (germline): LGHNA, YSLEER. CDR3 residues: CASSHLAGGPRETQYF. The CDR3, as DNA: TGCGCCAGCAGCCACTTAGCGGGGGGGCCACGGGAGACCCAGTACTTC.

CDR3 nucleotide sequence: TGTGCCAGCAGTTTCTATGCCGGCAACGAGCAGTACGTC. Protein: CASSFYAGNEQYV. This chain links TRBV6-2 or TRBV6-3 with TRBJ2-7; D is ambiguous. The CDR3 length is 13 residues. Trimming pared 4 bases from V and 5 bases from J, leaving 12 bases between. CDR1 and CDR2 (germline): MNHEY, SVGEGT.

V gene TRBV19 combines with J gene TRBJ2-3; D unresolved. V shed 3 bases and J shed 0 bases, with 13 bases lying between them. The CDR3 length is 16 residues. CDR1 is LNHDA, CDR2 SQIVND, per germline (reference sequence). The CDR3 is CASSIGSAYSTDTQYF. In nucleotides, the CDR3 is TGTGCCAGTAGTATCGGGTCGGCATATAGCACAGATACGCAGTATTTT.

This sequence joins TRBV6-2 or TRBV6-3 and TRBJ2-5, with 10 positions matching TRBD2. The germline gives CDR1 MNHEY, CDR2 SVGEGT. The CDR3 contains 17 residues. Unmatched junction bases numbered 18, after V lost 10 bases and J lost 4 bases. The DNA of the CDR3 is TGTGCCAACAGACCATCTAGCGGGGGTTCGGTACTAGAGACCCAGTACTTC. Amino acid sequence: CANRPSSGGSVLETQYF.

The V and J genes are TRBV29-1 and TRBJ2-1; TRBD1 is a possible D gene (6 bases). Germline loops: CDR1 SQVTM, CDR2 ANQGSEA. Trimming pared 4 bases from V and 4 bases from J, leaving 20 bases between. The CDR3 is made up of 16 amino acids. For the CDR3, the DNA is TGCAGCGTTGTGGGACAAGACAAGGGGGTATACAATGAGCAGTTCTTC. Translation: CSVVGQDKGVYNEQFF.

The rearrangement uses TRBV7-3 and TRBJ1-3; no firm D call. The germline gives CDR1 SGHTA, CDR2 FQGTGA. CDR3 size: 15 residues. V lost 5 bases to trimming and J lost 0 bases, with 11 bases between them. CDR3 sequence: CASSADGFSGNTIYF. CDR3 in DNA: TGTGCCAGCAGCGCAGACGGCTTCTCTGGAAACACCATATATTTT.

This clonotype showed up just a few times. The J gene is TRBJ1-2, the V gene TRBV9, with D unresolved. From germline, CDR1 is SGDLS and CDR2 YYNGEE. The CDR3 extends over 13 amino acids. V lost 7 bases and J 3 bases, leaving 13 bases between the germline ends. The CDR3 sequence: CASSWSLDYGYTF. Here the CDR3 DNA reads TGTGCCAGCTCTTGGTCTCTAGACTATGGCTACACCTTC.

The genes are TRBV10-3 and TRBJ2-7; perhaps TRBD1 as D (6 bases). The CDR3 consists of 13 residues. Looked up from germline, CDR1 is ENHRY and CDR2 is SYGVKD. Trimming pared 8 bases from V and 3 bases from J, leaving 14 bases between. CDR3 protein: CAIRAGTNYEQYF. For the CDR3, the DNA is TGTGCCATCCGCGCAGGGACAAACTACGAGCAGTACTTC.

In its sample, this clonotype was seen many times. The V gene is TRBV7-2, the J gene TRBJ1-1; weak D call: TRBD1 (5 bases). CDR3 length equals 15 residues. Germline CDR1 is SGHTA and CDR2 is FQGNSA. The V gene lost 6 bases and the J gene lost 1 base, with 15 bases spanning the gap. The CDR3 nucleotides read TGTGCCAGCAGGTTAAGTACAGGAAGGAACACTGAAGCTTTCTTT. Translation: CASRLSTGRNTEAFF.

The V and J genes are TRBV25-1 and TRBJ1-2; 7 bases agree with TRBD1. The V gene's germline CDR1 is MGHDK and CDR2 SYGVNS. There are 17 residues in the CDR3. With V trimmed by 4 bases and J by 2 bases, 13 bases remained unmatched. CDR3 DNA: TGTGCCAGCAGTGGCCTATCCCGACAGGGAAAGAACTATGGCTACACCTTC. This translates into CASSGLSRQGKNYGYTF.

CDR3 residues: CASSLAESSTDTQYF. CDR3 coding DNA: TGTGCCAGCAGCTTAGCGGAGTCTAGCACAGATACGCAGTATTTT. This sequence joins TRBV11-3 and TRBJ2-3; D is unclear. This CDR3 has 15 amino acids. Deletions cut 1 base from V and 0 bases from J, with 8 bases between. Germline lookup yields CDR1 SGHNT and CDR2 YENEEA.

This clonotype appeared a few times. J is TRBJ2-2 and V is TRBV28; maybe TRBD1 (6 bases). In germline, CDR1 is MDHEN, CDR2 SYDVKM. V was shortened by 4 bases and J by 0 bases, with 12 bases between the two germline ends. CDR3 size: 16 residues. The CDR3 nucleotides are TGTGCCAGCAGTTCCCGGACAGATCCGAACACCGGGGAGCTGTTTTTT. This translates into CASSSRTDPNTGELFF.

The chain uses TRBV6-2 or TRBV6-3 and TRBJ2-7, with 10 bases fitting TRBD1. Germline CDR1 and CDR2: MNHEY and SVGEGT. Losses at the gene ends were 10 bases for V and 2 bases for J; bases not matched to a gene: 11. CDR3 length equals 15 residues. The DNA of the CDR3 is TGTGCCACCCGGACAGGGGGTGCATTACCCTACGAGCAGTACGTC. It encodes CATRTGGALPYEQYV.

In its sample, this clonotype was seen a few times. This chain connects TRBV4-1 to TRBJ2-2, with D maybe TRBD2 (5 bases). Trimming removed 0 bases at V and 3 bases at J, with 11 bases between. From germline, CDR1 is MGHRA and CDR2 YSYEKL. The CDR3 extends over 16 amino acids. The CDR3 sequence is CASSQDSRGYTGELFF. DNA for the CDR3: TGCGCCAGCAGCCAAGATTCTCGGGGATACACCGGGGAGCTGTTTTTT.

This clonotype has a handful of counts. The J gene is TRBJ2-2, the V gene TRBV13; D might be TRBD1 or TRBD2, each matching 5 bases. This CDR3 is built from 17 residues. The germline CDR1 and CDR2 sequences are PRHDT and FYEKMQ (reference sequence). Trimming took off 5 bases at V and 0 bases at J, with 16 bases between the two ends. This CDR3 is CASSLWGTQSNTGELFF. The CDR3 DNA sequence: TGTGCCAGCAGCCTTTGGGGGACCCAATCGAACACCGGGGAGCTGTTTTTT.

This clonotype has just a few counts. This chain uses TRBV19 with TRBJ1-1; TRBD1 aligns across 8 bases. Germline trimming cut 3 bases from V and 1 base from J; bases unmatched to any gene: 7. Germline CDR1 LNHDA, CDR2 SQIVND (reference sequence). This CDR3 comprises 16 residues. CDR3 in amino acids: CASSMWRQGRNTEAFF. The CDR3 DNA is TGTGCCAGTAGTATGTGGAGACAGGGGCGGAACACTGAAGCTTTCTTT.

The chain employs TRBV12-3 or TRBV12-4 and TRBJ2-1, with D possibly being TRBD1 or TRBD2 (5 bases each). Trimming removed 6 bases at V and 7 bases at J, with 10 bases between. CDR3 length: 12 residues. As DNA, the CDR3 is TGTGCCAGCAGGGGGGTAGAGAATGAGCAGTTCTTC. This encodes CASRGVENEQFF.